Detailed here is one T cell receptor beta chain. The source of the sample is a study of Ad26.COV2.S vaccination and SARS-CoV-2 variants. Across the whole study: By the intramuscular route, Ad26.COV2.S was given once, or twice 56 days apart.

Treatment noted: roughly 18 received Ad26.COV2.S at low or high dose, single or two shots; roughly five received placebo; per-sample allocation not given. Material that was analyzed had been drawn on day 63 after the first vaccine or placebo injection. CDR1 is MNHEY and CDR2 is SMNVEV in the germline V gene (reference sequence). V was shortened by 6 bases and J by 4 bases, with 7 bases between the two germline ends. This CDR3 is built from 12 residues. Only in-frame clones appear in the TCRdb table, and some are missing; sequencing was by immunoSEQ multiplex PCR. The repertoire holds 350,000 to 500,000 clones, with 90% as singletons.

The V call is TRBV27, the J call TRBJ2-1; no definite D call. The clonotype was recovered from a person between 18 and 65 years old who received the Ad26.COV2.S COVID-19 vaccine or a placebo. The material sequenced was peripheral blood, taken in a trial of Ad26.COV2.S vaccine versus placebo. CDR3 region: CASSDGYNEQFF. The DNA of the CDR3 is TGTGCCAGCAGCGACGGTTACAATGAGCAGTTCTTC.